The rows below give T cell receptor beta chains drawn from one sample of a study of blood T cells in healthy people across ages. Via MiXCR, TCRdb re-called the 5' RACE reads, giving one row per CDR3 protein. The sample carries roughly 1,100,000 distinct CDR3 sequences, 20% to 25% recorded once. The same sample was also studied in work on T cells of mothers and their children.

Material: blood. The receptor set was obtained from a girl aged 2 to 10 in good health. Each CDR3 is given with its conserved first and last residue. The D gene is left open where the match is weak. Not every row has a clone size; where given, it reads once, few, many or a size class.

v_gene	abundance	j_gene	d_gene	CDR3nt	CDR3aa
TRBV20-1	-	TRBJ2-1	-	TGCAGTGCACCCCCCAATGGGGGTAGCTCCTACAATGAGCAGTTCTTC	CSAPPNGGSSYNEQFF
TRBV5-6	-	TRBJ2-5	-	TGTGCCAGCACCGAAACGGGTAGCCAAGAGACCCAGTACTTC	CASTETGSQETQYF
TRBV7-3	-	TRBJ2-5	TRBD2	TGTGCCAGCAGCCAGGTTGACACTAGCGGGGGGCGGCTACAAGAGACCCAGTACTTC	CASSQVDTSGGRLQETQYF
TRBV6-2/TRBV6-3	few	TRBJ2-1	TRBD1	TGTGCCAGCAGCTTACGAGACAGGGGGCGAATGGGTGAGCAGTTCTTC	CASSLRDRGRMGEQFF
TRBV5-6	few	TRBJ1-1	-	TGTGCCAGCAGAAGTGACAGAACTGAAGCTTTCTTT	CASRSDRTEAFF
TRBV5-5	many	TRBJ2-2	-	TGTGCCAGCAGCTTGTTCGGGGAGCTGTTTTTT	CASSLFGELFF
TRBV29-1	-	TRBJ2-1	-	TGCAGCGTTGAAAGGTGTGCTTCCTACAATGAGCAGTTCTTC	CSVERCASYNEQFF
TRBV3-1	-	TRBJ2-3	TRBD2	TGTGCCAACAGCCAAGCTAGCGGGAGACAAGATACGCAGTATTTT	CANSQASGRQDTQYF
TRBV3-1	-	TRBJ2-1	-	TGTGCCAGCAGCCCTCGAACCCCCGGGTACAATGAGCAGTTCTTC	CASSPRTPGYNEQFF
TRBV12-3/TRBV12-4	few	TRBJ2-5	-	TGTGCCAGCAGTAAGGACCCGTCCGGGCAGTACTTC	CASSKDPSGQYF
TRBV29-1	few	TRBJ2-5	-	TGCGGCGTCAAGGAAGTGATGGGAGAGACCCAGTACTTC	CGVKEVMGETQYF
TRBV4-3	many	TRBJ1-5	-	TGCGCCAGCAGCCAAGATCTCCCGAGCAATCAGCCCCAGCATTTT	CASSQDLPSNQPQHF
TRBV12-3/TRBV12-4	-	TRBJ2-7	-	TGTGCCAGCACGGCAGGGTTGCACGAGCAGTACTTC	CASTAGLHEQYF
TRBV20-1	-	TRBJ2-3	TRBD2	TGCAGTGCTAGCATGGCGGGAGGGCCAACAGATACGCAGTATTTT	CSASMAGGPTDTQYF
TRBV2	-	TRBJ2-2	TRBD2	TGTGCCAGCAGGATTTCCGGGACTAGCCTAACCGGGGAGCTGTTTTTT	CASRISGTSLTGELFF
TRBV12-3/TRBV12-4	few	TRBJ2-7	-	TGTGCCAGCAGTTCTCCGGGAACCATCTACGAGCAGTACTTC	CASSSPGTIYEQYF
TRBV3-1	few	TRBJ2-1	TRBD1	TGTGCCAGCAGCCAACATGGACAGGGGGGTGAGCAGTTCTTC	CASSQHGQGGEQFF